This TCR beta chain was retrieved from a study of blood T cell repertoires in COVID-19. Study summary: Italy, Spain and the United States were the sources of the convalescent and acute COVID-19 samples. The cDNA or gDNA used as material had been derived from T cells, B-cell-depleted T cells, or PBMCs.

Original handling: Estimated nucleated cell counts came from reference gene primer amplification. The method was immunoSEQ multiplex PCR; TCRdb's version includes in-frame clones alone and lacks a portion of them. V and J calls and clone size are copied from that table; D and trimming were computed from the DNA. Among about 74,000 clones listed, approximately 84% were seen once. The V end was cut by 1 base, the J end by 1 base, with 7 bases between. There are 15 residues in the CDR3. From germline, CDR1 is SGHTA and CDR2 FQGNSA. Sequencing input: peripheral blood. This chain joins TRBV7-2 and TRBJ2-2, with D uncertain. This receptor was obtained from a man between 65 and 85 years old with acute or convalescent COVID-19. The CDR3 nucleotides read TGTGCCAGCAGCTTAGACCGACTGAACACCGGGGAGCTGTTTTTT. It encodes CASSLDRLNTGELFF.